The 27 T cell receptor beta chains below come from one sample, sequenced in a study of siplizumab effects on memory and regulatory T cells. Here immunoSEQ multiplex PCR was the method, and the copy in TCRdb shows in-frame clones only, minus some. There are 95,000 to 100,000 clones in the sample; around 90% occur only once, and 12% lies in the top ten. The sample was non-Treg CD4+ T cells sorted from blood. The receptors originated from a human donor in good health.

The chain uses TRBV19 and TRBJ1-5, with TRBD1 as a possible D gene (6 bases). Trimming stripped 5 bases from V and 0 bases from J, with 14 bases between. The CDR3 is made up of 16 amino acids. The V gene's germline CDR1 is LNHDA and CDR2 SQIVND (reference sequence). As DNA, the CDR3 is TGTGCCAGTAGTCGTGGGGGGCTGTATAGCAATCAGCCCCAGCATTTT. Protein sequence: CASSRGGLYSNQPQHF.

V usage is TRBV7-2 and J usage is TRBJ1-2, with 10 positions matching TRBD1. The CDR3 has 14 amino acids. The germline V gene has CDR1 SGHTA and CDR2 FQGNSA. Trimming at V came to 3 bases and at J to 5 bases, leaving 3 bases not matched to a gene. This CDR3 reads CASSFGQGDYGYTF. The CDR3 coding sequence is TGTGCCAGCAGCTTCGGACAGGGGGATTATGGCTACACCTTC.

This clone was observed once. This rearrangement joins TRBV18 to TRBJ2-3; 9 bases line up with TRBD2. Germline lookup yields CDR1 KGHSH and CDR2 LQKENI. The CDR3 runs to 16 residues. V lost 3 bases to trimming and J lost 2 bases; unmatched junction nucleotides: 6. In DNA, the CDR3 is TGTGCCAGCTCACCGAAAGGACTAGCGACCACAGATACGCAGTATTTT. It specifies CASSPKGLATTDTQYF.

This chain joins TRBV4-1 and TRBJ2-2; 8 nucleotides align to TRBD2. CDR1 and CDR2 (germline): MGHRA, YSYEKL. CDR3 length: 17 amino acids. V lost 3 bases, J lost 9 bases, and 15 bases stayed unmatched. The CDR3 loop reads CASSQQMVQRENRELFF. The CDR3, as DNA: TGCGCCAGCAGCCAGCAGATGGTCCAGCGGGAGAATAGGGAGCTGTTTTTT.

The rearrangement uses TRBV2 and TRBJ2-7, with TRBD1 matching 9 bases. The CDR3 covers 14 residues. Germline-derived CDR1 and CDR2 are SNHLY and FYNNEI. The J segment lost 5 bases and the V segment lost 8 bases, leaving 10 bases of the junction unmatched. CDR3 residues: CASALGTGTNEQYF. In nucleotides, the CDR3 is TGTGCCAGCGCTCTTGGGACAGGGACCAACGAGCAGTACTTC.

V and J are TRBV5-1 and TRBJ2-3, with D maybe TRBD2 (6 bases). V was cut by 4 bases and J by 3 bases, with 9 bases left in between. The CDR3 spans 13 residues. CDR1 is SGHRS, CDR2 YFSETQ, per germline. CDR3 in amino acids: CASSDGTTDTQYF. The CDR3, as DNA: TGCGCCAGCAGCGACGGGACTACAGATACGCAGTATTTT.

The V gene is TRBV28, the J gene TRBJ2-5; D is unresolved. This CDR3 is built from 13 residues. V dropped 2 bases and J dropped 3 bases, with 7 bases sitting between them. CDR1 is MDHEN and CDR2 is SYDVKM in the germline V gene. The CDR3 bases are TGTGCCAGCAGTTTACAATCCGAAGAGACCCAGTACTTC. It codes for CASSLQSEETQYF.

This chain joins TRBV5-4 and TRBJ2-1; D could derive from TRBD1 or TRBD2 (5 bases each). The CDR3 is 16 amino acids. The V end was cut by 3 bases, the J end by 4 bases, with 17 bases between. CDR1 and CDR2 (germline): SGHNT, YYREEE (reference sequence). The CDR3 loop reads CASSSKITGLYNEQFF. The CDR3 DNA sequence: TGTGCCAGCAGCTCTAAGATTACGGGGCTATACAATGAGCAGTTCTTC. Full variable domain (rest looked up from reference TRBV5-4 and TRBJ2-1): ETGVTQSPTHLIKTRGQQVTLRCSSQSGHNTVSWYQQALGQGPQFIFQYYREEENGRGNFPPRFSGLQFPNYSSELNVNALELDDSALYLCASSSKITGLYNEQFFGPGTRLTVL.

V and J are TRBV10-3 and TRBJ1-3, with D unclear. Trimming removed 1 base from V and 2 bases from J, with 12 bases in between. This CDR3 has 16 residues. Germline V gives CDR1 ENHRY, CDR2 SYGVKD. The CDR3 DNA reads TGTGCCATCAGTGAGTTCCCGGGAATCGCTGGAAACACCATATATTTT. Its translation is CAISEFPGIAGNTIYF.

The chain couples TRBV21-1 to TRBJ2-5. TRBV21-1 is described as a pseudogene. The CDR3 is 14 residues long. The DNA of the CDR3 is TGTGCCAGCAGCAAAAATAGAAGGGAAGAGACCCAGTACTTC. As protein: CASSKNRREETQYF.

The rearrangement links TRBV6-1 to TRBJ1-1; 9 bases map to TRBD1. V gave up 7 bases and J gave up 4 bases; unmatched junction bases: 7. CDR1 is MNHNS, CDR2 SASEGT, per germline. There are 14 residues in the CDR3. CDR3 coding DNA: TGTGCCAGCACAATCGACAGGGGGGGCACTGAAGCTTTCTTT. Translating gives CASTIDRGGTEAFF.

The chain uses TRBV11-2 and TRBJ2-7; D may be TRBD2 (5 bases). CDR1 and CDR2 (germline): SGHAT, FQNNGV. Trimming shortened V by 7 bases and J by 3 bases, and 13 bases separated the two germline ends. The CDR3 contains 13 residues. CDR3 in amino acids: CASKERAGYEQYF. The CDR3 DNA is TGTGCCAGCAAAGAACGGGCGGGCTACGAGCAGTACTTC.

The chain couples TRBV2 to TRBJ2-1; tentatively, D is TRBD1 (5 bases). The CDR3 consists of 14 residues. The V end lost 8 bases, the J end lost 7 bases, and 18 bases lay between the germline ends. The germline V gene has CDR1 SNHLY and CDR2 FYNNEI. DNA for the CDR3: TGTGCCAGCGTCGACCCTAGGGGTAGGAATGAGCAGTTCTTC. Its translation is CASVDPRGRNEQFF.

This chain connects TRBV7-2 to TRBJ2-1; D not resolved. The CDR3 loop spans 11 amino acids. V lost 3 bases, J lost 6 bases, and 3 bases lay in between. Germline values: CDR1 SGHTA, CDR2 FQGNSA. This chain's CDR3 is CASSLVNEQFF. CDR3 nucleotide sequence: TGTGCCAGCAGCTTGGTCAATGAGCAGTTCTTC.

This chain's CDR3 is CASSQDGANTGELFF. The CDR3 coding sequence is TGTGCCAGCAGCCAAGACGGGGCGAACACCGGGGAGCTGTTTTTT. The chain has TRBV4-2 and TRBJ2-2, with TRBD2 as a possible D gene (5 bases). CDR3 length: 15 amino acids. CDR1 and CDR2 (germline): LGHNA, YNFKEQ. Trimming left V 0 bases short and J 0 bases short, with 5 bases between.

DNA of the CDR3: TGTGCCAGCGAACAGGGTTACGAGCAGTACTTC. This gives the protein CASEQGYEQYF. The chain carries TRBV2 and TRBJ2-7; D possibly corresponds to TRBD1 (6 bases). This CDR3 comprises 11 residues. Trimming cost V 8 bases and J 4 bases, with 9 bases left between them. Looked up from germline, CDR1 is SNHLY and CDR2 is FYNNEI.

In its sample, this clone was seen a few times. The chain links TRBV5-1 to TRBJ2-5; D gene ambiguous. V was clipped by 4 bases and J by 0 bases, with 10 bases between them. From germline, CDR1 is SGHRS and CDR2 YFSETQ. The CDR3 covers 14 residues. The CDR3 coding sequence is TGCGCCAGCAGCCCACGAGGACACCAAGAGACCCAGTACTTC. Its protein is CASSPRGHQETQYF.

The V call is TRBV29-1, the J call TRBJ2-3; D is ambiguous. V was shortened by 1 base and J by 14 bases, with 10 bases between the two germline ends. Germline values: CDR1 SQVTM, CDR2 ANQGSEA. The CDR3 extends over 10 amino acids. The CDR3 spells CSVEAPRRYF. CDR3 DNA: TGCAGCGTTGAAGCCCCCAGGCGGTATTTT.

V gene TRBV9 combines with J gene TRBJ2-1, with a tentative D call TRBD1 (5 bases). Between the trimmed V and J ends, which lost 7 bases and 4 bases, there was a span of 15 bases. The CDR3 is 14 residues long. CDR1 and CDR2 (germline): SGDLS, YYNGEE. The CDR3 sequence is CASGAGVEYNEQFF. The DNA for the CDR3 is TGTGCCAGCGGGGCCGGCGTTGAGTACAATGAGCAGTTCTTC.

CDR3 in DNA: TGTGCCAGCAGCTGGGGACAGGGGTCCTACAATGAGCAGTTCTTC. This translates into CASSWGQGSYNEQFF. This rearrangement joins TRBV27 to TRBJ2-1; 10 bases agree with TRBD1. Trimming cost V 6 bases and J 1 base; bases outside gene matches: 3. CDR3 size: 15 residues. CDR1 is MNHEY, CDR2 SMNVEV, per germline (reference sequence).

The chain employs TRBV5-1 and TRBJ2-3, with D possibly matching TRBD1 (5 bases). Germline V CDR1 and CDR2: SGHRS, YFSETQ. V was shortened by 0 bases and J by 4 bases, with 6 bases between the two germline ends. This CDR3 region has 13 residues. The CDR3 reads CASSLGGSDTQYF. The CDR3 nucleotides read TGCGCCAGCAGCTTGGGGGGCTCAGATACGCAGTATTTT.

The V gene is TRBV11-3, the J gene TRBJ1-3; D not certain. The CDR3 totals 16 residues. Germline CDR1 SGHNT, CDR2 YENEEA. The ends were cut back, 2 bases at V and 2 bases at J, with 13 bases in the middle. The CDR3 region is CASSLRQAVPGNTIYF. CDR3 sequence (DNA): TGTGCCAGCAGCTTACGGCAGGCCGTACCTGGAAACACCATATATTTT.

This sequence joins TRBV2 and TRBJ1-1, with D maybe TRBD1 (5 bases). CDR3 length: 14 amino acids. With 6 bases removed from V and 1 base from J, the gap between germline ends came to 12 bases. CDR1 and CDR2 (germline): SNHLY, FYNNEI. CDR3: CASRGPSRNTEAFF. CDR3 nucleotide sequence: TGTGCCAGCAGGGGGCCCTCCCGGAACACTGAAGCTTTCTTT.

The gene calls are TRBV19 and TRBJ2-7; 10 bases are a match to TRBD2. The V and J ends lost 8 bases and 5 bases, in that order; junction bases with no gene match: 9. Germline CDR1 is LNHDA and CDR2 is SQIVND (reference sequence). The CDR3 extends over 14 amino acids. This CDR3 is CASGGLAGVHEQYF. The CDR3 region has the DNA TGTGCCAGTGGGGGGCTAGCGGGAGTCCACGAGCAGTACTTC.

The chain employs TRBV5-4 and TRBJ2-1; no clear D gene. The ends were cut back, 3 bases at V and 5 bases at J, with 3 bases in the middle. The CDR3 spans 11 residues. CDR1 is SGHNT and CDR2 is YYREEE in the germline V gene (reference sequence). In DNA form, the CDR3 reads TGTGCCAGCAGCTACGACAATGAGCAGTTCTTC. This sequence encodes CASSYDNEQFF.

This CDR3 is CASSLGGTENQPQHF. In DNA form, the CDR3 reads TGTGCCAGCAGCTTAGGAGGGACAGAGAATCAGCCCCAGCATTTT. This rearrangement joins TRBV7-8 to TRBJ1-5, with TRBD1 matching over 7 bases. Unmatched junction bases numbered 4, after V lost 1 base and J lost 4 bases. CDR1 and CDR2 (germline): SGHVS, FQNEAQ. CDR3 length equals 15 residues. Full variable domain (remainder filled in from reference TRBV7-8 and TRBJ1-5): GAGVSQSPRYKVAKRGQDVALRCDPISGHVSLFWYQQALGQGPEFLTYFQNEAQLDKSGLPSDRFFAERPEGSVSTLKIQRTQQEDSAVYLCASSLGGTENQPQHFGDGTRLSIL.

The chain carries TRBV18 and TRBJ2-7; 8 positions match TRBD2. Germline CDR1 KGHSH, CDR2 LQKENI. This CDR3 comprises 16 residues. V lost 3 bases, J lost 5 bases, and 12 bases stayed unmatched. DNA of the CDR3: TGTGCCAGCTCACCCCCCCTGAGCGGGAGTATAAACGAGCAGTACTTC. As protein: CASSPPLSGSINEQYF.